A selection of T cell receptor beta chains follows, all from one sample in a study of blood T cells in healthy people across ages. TCRdb re-derived calls from the 5' RACE reads in MiXCR, one entry per CDR3 protein. The sample lists about 1.6 million distinct CDR3 sequences, roughly 30% occurring once. The sequencing sample was made of blood. The receptors derive from a woman between 25 and 40 years old in good health. Each CDR3 is given with its conserved first and last residue. Fields, in order: V gene, J gene, D gene, CDR3 protein. A D gene is named only where the DNA matches it firmly.

TRBV18	TRBJ2-7	TRBD2	CASSPGTSYEQYF
TRBV12-3/TRBV12-4	TRBJ1-2	TRBD1	CASSFPPLRGQVDYGYTF
TRBV15	TRBJ2-7	TRBD1	CATSPGRGRYEQYF
TRBV3-1	TRBJ2-1	TRBD2	CASSQALAGGPQFF
TRBV14	TRBJ2-3	TRBD2	CASAGGTLSTDTQYF
TRBV6-1	TRBJ2-2	NA	CASSEDRVRNTGELFF
TRBV5-5	TRBJ1-2	TRBD1	CASSSMMMGQALGYGYTF
TRBV3-1	TRBJ2-1	TRBD2	CASSQEIGSGGANEQFF
TRBV12-3/TRBV12-4	TRBJ1-4	NA	CASSSIGVEKLFF
TRBV20-1	TRBJ1-6	NA	CSARDLQDPSYNSPLHF
TRBV20-1	TRBJ2-7	NA	CSARGGAGLSYEQYF
TRBV7-3	TRBJ2-3	NA	CASSSLAGDTQYF
TRBV2	NA	TRBD2	CASSEGTSGGAYNEQYF
TRBV20-1	TRBJ1-5	NA	CSAGARTAEGPQHF
TRBV6-1	TRBJ1-5	TRBD1	CASSEVSVGQGGQPQHF
TRBV7-2	NA	TRBD2	CASCLVSGGEETQYF
TRBV10-3	TRBJ1-4	NA	CAISESGRSTDNEKLFF
TRBV2	TRBJ2-3	NA	CASNSRTATDTQYF
TRBV6-6	TRBJ1-4	TRBD1	CASSPTGGATNEKLFF
TRBV27	TRBJ2-3	NA	CASSLPDSTDTQYF
TRBV3-1	TRBJ2-7	NA	CASSQLRGGGLTYEQYF
TRBV12-3/TRBV12-4	TRBJ2-7	NA	CASSFMGTPYEQYF
TRBV6-1	TRBJ2-1	TRBD2	CASTGRRIFYNEQFF
TRBV25-1	TRBJ2-7	TRBD1	CASSDGDRLSYEQYF
TRBV27	TRBJ1-5	NA	CASSFGGAGNRPQHF
TRBV28	TRBJ2-7	NA	CATTTHSPLDEQYF
TRBV6-1	TRBJ2-3	TRBD1	CTTKAPLAIQGFRTDTQYF